This entry lists 29 T cell receptor beta chains sequenced from one sample in a study of blood T cell repertoires in COVID-19. The table came from immunoSEQ multiplex PCR; TCRdb's copy has only in-frame clones and leaves some out. Found here are about 400,000 clones, 70% to 90% of them singletons; the top ten hold roughly 1.9%. Input material: PBMCs or T cells enriched from blood (not recorded which). All receptors derive from a woman under 30 with acute COVID-19.

CDR3 sequence (DNA): TGTGCCAGTAGGACGACTAGCGGGGGGAAAGAGACCCAGTACTTC. It codes for CASRTTSGGKETQYF. This chain links TRBV19 with TRBJ2-5, with TRBD2 identical over 13 bases. The CDR3 has 15 residues. From germline, CDR1 is LNHDA and CDR2 SQIVND (reference sequence). Unmatched junction bases numbered 4, after V lost 6 bases and J lost 3 bases.

Note on this clone: Other DNA sequences in this specimen translate into the identical CDR3. The chain joins TRBV18 to TRBJ1-2, with D possibly matching TRBD1 (5 bases). Germline V gives CDR1 KGHSH, CDR2 LQKENI. Trimming shortened V by 4 bases and J by 6 bases, and 6 bases separated the two germline ends. The CDR3 extends over 11 amino acids. The CDR3 reads CASSQGDGYTF. For the CDR3, the DNA is TGTGCCAGCTCACAAGGGGATGGCTACACCTTC.

The table lists this clone with a few counts. This chain uses TRBV20-1 with TRBJ1-2; D gene unclear. This CDR3 is 11 amino acids long. The V gene's germline CDR1 is DFQATT and CDR2 SNEGSKA (reference sequence). Trimming removed 6 bases at V and 4 bases at J, with 9 bases between. The CDR3 loop is CSARGIYGYTF. In DNA, the CDR3 is TGCAGTGCCCGAGGTATCTATGGCTACACCTTC.

The rearrangement links TRBV29-1 to TRBJ2-7; 7 positions agree with TRBD1. The V and J ends lost 7 bases and 3 bases, in that order; junction bases with no gene match: 9. The germline V gene has CDR1 SQVTM and CDR2 ANQGSEA. The CDR3 is made up of 13 amino acids. The CDR3 nucleotides read TGCAGCGCATCATCAGACAGGGACTACGAGCAGTACTTC. Residues: CSASSDRDYEQYF.

The chain uses TRBV5-1 and TRBJ1-2; D is perhaps TRBD1 (5 bases). This CDR3 spans 13 amino acids. V was shortened by 1 base and J by 6 bases, with 10 bases between the two germline ends. Germline loops: CDR1 SGHRS, CDR2 YFSETQ. CDR3 region: CASSLSAGNGYTF. Here the CDR3 DNA reads TGCGCCAGCAGCTTGTCGGCAGGGAATGGCTACACCTTC.

V and J are TRBV18 and TRBJ1-2; TRBD1 matches at 12 bases. From germline, CDR1 is KGHSH and CDR2 LQKENI. With 6 bases clipped from V and 6 bases from J, the junction kept 5 bases outside the gene matches. CDR3 length: 14 amino acids. CDR3 nucleotides: TGTGCCAGCTCGGCGGGGACAGGGGGCGATGGCTACACCTTC. This codes for CASSAGTGGDGYTF.

The chain combines TRBV18 with TRBJ2-7; 8 nucleotides align to TRBD2. The V gene's germline CDR1 is KGHSH and CDR2 LQKENI. Trimming took 6 bases from V and 7 from J; bases not matched to a gene: 14. The CDR3 has 15 amino acids. CDR3 sequence (DNA): TGTGCCAGCTCCCCCCCGGGACTAGATTTAGTGGAGCAGTACTTC. Protein product: CASSPPGLDLVEQYF.

This clone has a single count. The chain employs TRBV3-1 (or the pseudogene TRBV3-2) and TRBJ1-6; 7 bases fit TRBD1. The CDR3 is 17 amino acids. The germline CDR1 and CDR2 sequences are LGHDT and YNNKEL (reference sequence). The J segment lost 8 bases and the V segment lost 0 bases, leaving 10 bases of the junction unmatched. As DNA, the CDR3 is TGTGCCAGCAGCCAAGACTTCCTGACAGGGATCGATTCACCCCTCCACTTT. This sequence encodes CASSQDFLTGIDSPLHF.

The chain links TRBV2 to TRBJ1-1; TRBD1 aligns across 9 bases. Unmatched junction bases numbered 3, after V lost 6 bases and J lost 1 base. This CDR3 has 14 amino acids. Germline V gene sequence: CDR1 SNHLY, CDR2 FYNNEI. CDR3 region: CASSYRGQNTEAFF. The CDR3, as DNA: TGTGCCAGCAGCTACAGGGGGCAGAACACTGAAGCTTTCTTT.

V usage is TRBV5-1 and J usage is TRBJ1-1, with TRBD1 matching 8 bases. The trim removed 0 bases at V and 1 base at J, leaving 2 bases unmatched. The CDR3 spans 15 residues. Germline V gives CDR1 SGHRS, CDR2 YFSETQ. This CDR3 reads CASSLETGGNTEAFF. DNA of the CDR3: TGCGCCAGCAGCTTGGAAACAGGGGGGAACACTGAAGCTTTCTTT.

The CDR3 loop is CASSLSMRGNTEAFF. CDR3 nucleotides: TGTGCCAGCAGCTTAAGTATGCGGGGGAACACTGAAGCTTTCTTT. V is TRBV7-9 and J is TRBJ1-1; no clear D. The ends were cut back, 2 bases at V and 1 base at J, with 11 bases in the middle. Germline V CDR1 and CDR2: SEHNR, FQNEAQ (reference sequence). This CDR3 has 15 residues.

DNA of the CDR3: TGCAGCGCAAGGGACAGAACCTACGAGCAGTACTTC. Translated, it gives CSARDRTYEQYF. The V gene is TRBV29-1, the J gene TRBJ2-7; 7 bases match TRBD1. Germline lookup yields CDR1 SQVTM and CDR2 ANQGSEA. J gave up 2 bases and V 7 bases, and 5 bases lay outside the gene matches. The CDR3 is 12 residues long.

V usage is TRBV12-3 or TRBV12-4 and J usage is TRBJ2-1, with D perhaps TRBD2 (6 bases). Trimming took off 0 bases at V and 10 bases at J, with 10 bases between the two ends. The length of the CDR3 is 13 residues. This CDR3 reads CASSLARGREQFF. The CDR3 region has the DNA TGTGCCAGCAGTTTAGCGCGAGGGAGGGAGCAGTTCTTC.

This clone was detected only once. The rearrangement joins TRBV7-8 to TRBJ1-2, with 7 nucleotides matching TRBD1. The V segment lost 5 bases and the J segment 5 bases; nucleotides outside the gene matches: 8. This CDR3 contains 14 residues. Germline values: CDR1 SGHVS, CDR2 FQNEAQ. This CDR3 is CASSHAGTAYGYTF. The DNA of the CDR3 is TGTGCCAGCAGCCACGCCGGGACAGCTTATGGCTACACCTTC.

The chain recombines TRBV12-5 with TRBJ2-7; 9 nucleotides match TRBD1. Looked up from germline, CDR1 is LGHNT and CDR2 is FRNRAP. The CDR3 length is 16 residues. Losses at the gene ends were 7 bases for V and 0 bases for J; bases not matched to a gene: 10. This chain's CDR3 is CASVFSDRGSSYEQYF. The CDR3 bases are TGTGCTAGTGTTTTCTCCGACAGGGGGAGCTCCTACGAGCAGTACTTC.

This chain connects TRBV7-9 to TRBJ2-1; D is perhaps TRBD2 (6 bases). The CDR3 consists of 13 residues. Germline V gives CDR1 SEHNR, CDR2 FQNEAQ (reference sequence). V dropped 5 bases and J dropped 8 bases, with 13 bases sitting between them. CDR3 sequence reads: CASSPPSVDEQFF. The DNA of the CDR3 is TGTGCCAGCAGCCCGCCTAGCGTCGATGAGCAGTTCTTC.

The chain employs TRBV25-1 and TRBJ1-2, with TRBD1 identical over 7 bases. This CDR3 is built from 14 residues. CDR1 MGHDK and CDR2 SYGVNS come from the germline V gene. The trim removed 1 base at V and 4 bases at J, leaving 3 bases unmatched. The CDR3 protein is CASSESAGGYGYTF. For the CDR3, the DNA is TGTGCCAGCAGTGAATCGGCAGGGGGCTATGGCTACACCTTC.

The rearrangement joins TRBV4-3 to TRBJ1-2; 9 bases agree with TRBD1. Trimming cost V 2 bases and J 4 bases; bases outside gene matches: 5. The CDR3 is 15 residues long. Germline-derived CDR1 and CDR2 are LGHNA and YSLEER. The CDR3 loop is CASSQSTGGLYGYTF. The CDR3, as DNA: TGCGCCAGCAGCCAAAGTACAGGGGGCCTCTATGGCTACACCTTC.

The chain uses TRBV7-2 and TRBJ2-7; 7 bases line up with TRBD2. This CDR3 comprises 13 residues. With 3 bases clipped from V and 7 bases from J, the junction kept 6 bases outside the gene matches. Germline assignment: CDR1 SGHTA and CDR2 FQGNSA. CDR3 residues: CASSLGRGWEQYF. CDR3 DNA sequence: TGTGCCAGCAGCTTGGGGAGGGGATGGGAGCAGTACTTC. Together with reference TRBV7-2 and TRBJ2-7, the CDR3 gives the full variable domain: GAGVSQSPSNKVTEKGKDVELRCDPISGHTALYWYRQSLGQGLEFLIYFQGNSAPDKSGLPSDRFSAERTGGSVSTLTIQRTQQEDSAVYLCASSLGRGWEQYFGPGTRLTVT.

This chain links TRBV7-2 with TRBJ1-3; unclear D gene. Trimming shortened V by 1 base and J by 0 bases, and 19 bases separated the two germline ends. Germline lookup yields CDR1 SGHTA and CDR2 FQGNSA. This CDR3 is 19 amino acids long. CDR3 sequence (DNA): TGTGCCAGCAGCTTAGTGTTTGCGCCTCATCGAGGCTCTGGAAACACCATATATTTT. Translating gives CASSLVFAPHRGSGNTIYF.

The rearrangement links TRBV7-9 to TRBJ2-1; D might be TRBD1 (5 bases). The V gene's germline CDR1 is SEHNR and CDR2 FQNEAQ (reference sequence). This CDR3 is built from 17 residues. Trimming left V 1 base short and J 1 base short, with 14 bases between. The CDR3 sequence is CASSLGLRTLSYNEQFF. Here the CDR3 DNA reads TGTGCCAGCAGCTTAGGGCTTAGGACACTATCCTACAATGAGCAGTTCTTC.

The CDR3 nucleotides are TGCGCCAGCAGCACGGACAGGGGGACTGAAGCTTTCTTT. This codes for CASSTDRGTEAFF. This chain links TRBV5-1 with TRBJ1-1; 10 bases match TRBD1. V gave up 4 bases and J gave up 5 bases; unmatched junction bases: 2. Germline V CDR1 and CDR2: SGHRS, YFSETQ. The CDR3 consists of 13 residues.

The rearrangement uses TRBV14 and TRBJ1-2; tentatively, D is TRBD1 (5 bases). V gave up 2 bases and J gave up 4 bases, with 11 bases separating them. Germline CDR1 reads SGHDN; CDR2 reads FVKESK. This CDR3 comprises 14 residues. Here the CDR3 reads CASSQTGVFYGYTF. For the CDR3, the DNA is TGTGCCAGCAGCCAAACAGGAGTCTTCTATGGCTACACCTTC.

V usage is TRBV7-6 and J usage is TRBJ2-5; TRBD2 agrees at 7 bases. Germline CDR1 and CDR2: SGHVS and FNYEAQ. The CDR3 has 15 amino acids. With V trimmed by 2 bases and J by 2 bases, 5 bases remained unmatched. This CDR3 is CASSLFGGIQETQYF. CDR3 sequence (DNA): TGTGCCAGCAGCTTATTCGGGGGGATTCAAGAGACCCAGTACTTC.

The chain employs TRBV7-8 and TRBJ1-5; D possibly corresponds to TRBD1 (5 bases). Germline lookup yields CDR1 SGHVS and CDR2 FQNEAQ. The CDR3 is 15 amino acids. Trimming left V 1 base short and J 1 base short, with 8 bases between. In DNA form, the CDR3 reads TGTGCCAGCAGCTTAGTTTCAGGGAGCAATCAGCCCCAGCATTTT. Protein sequence: CASSLVSGSNQPQHF. Combining the CDR3 with reference TRBV7-8 and TRBJ1-5 gives the whole variable domain GAGVSQSPRYKVAKRGQDVALRCDPISGHVSLFWYQQALGQGPEFLTYFQNEAQLDKSGLPSDRFFAERPEGSVSTLKIQRTQQEDSAVYLCASSLVSGSNQPQHFGDGTRLSIL.

The rearrangement links TRBV7-9 to TRBJ1-2, with 9 bases matching TRBD1. Germline lookup yields CDR1 SEHNR and CDR2 FQNEAQ (reference sequence). This CDR3 is 15 amino acids long. Unmatched junction bases numbered 7, after V lost 4 bases and J lost 4 bases. CDR3 sequence (DNA): TGTGCCAGCAGCTCCCGGGACAGGGATTCCTATGGCTACACCTTC. Amino acid sequence: CASSSRDRDSYGYTF. The complete variable domain, with remaining parts taken from reference TRBV7-9 and TRBJ1-2, reads DTGVSQNPRHKITKRGQNVTFRCDPISEHNRLYWYRQTLGQGPEFLTYFQNEAQLEKSRLLSDRFSAERPKGSFSTLEIQRTEQGDSAMYLCASSSRDRDSYGYTFGSGTRLTVV.

The chain joins TRBV7-9 to TRBJ1-2; D gene ambiguous. In germline, CDR1 is SEHNR, CDR2 FQNEAQ (reference sequence). The CDR3 has 14 residues. Trimming removed 0 bases from V and 7 bases from J, with 12 bases in between. CDR3 DNA sequence: TGTGCCAGCAGCTTAGCCGGGAGCCTTGGTGGCTACACCTTC. It is translated as CASSLAGSLGGYTF.

The chain couples TRBV28 to TRBJ2-7; 8 nucleotides match TRBD2. This CDR3 has 15 residues. Per germline, CDR1 MDHEN and CDR2 SYDVKM. Trimming took 9 bases from V and 5 from J; bases not matched to a gene: 15. Written as DNA, the CDR3 is TGTGCCAGTCACTCCGTTGGACTAGCCGACCACGAGCAGTACTTC. It yields the protein CASHSVGLADHEQYF.

This rearrangement joins TRBV27 to TRBJ2-7, with a weak D call TRBD2 (6 bases). The V gene's germline CDR1 is MNHEY and CDR2 SMNVEV (reference sequence). The germline V and J ends were trimmed by 7 bases and 6 bases, with 19 bases remaining between them. The CDR3 is made up of 14 amino acids. The CDR3, as DNA: TGTGCCAGCACCGGGAACAGATTGACTAGCGAGCAGTACTTC. Encoded protein: CASTGNRLTSEQYF.